Following are 29 T cell receptor beta chains from one sample sequenced in a study of blood T cells in healthy people across ages. Next came a second PCR, run for about 7 to 11 cycles, which used a sample-barcoded 5' primer along with a J-beta primer mix. TCRdb independently ran MiXCR on the 5' RACE reads; one entry per CDR3 protein. The sample shows about 800,000 distinct CDR3 sequences, roughly 25% of them seen only once. The sample also formed part of further work on T cells of mothers and their children.

What was sequenced was blood. These receptors were taken from a boy aged 10-17 years in good health.

V usage is TRBV9 and J usage is TRBJ1-4, with TRBD1 as a possible D gene (5 bases). V lost 0 bases and J lost 8, with 14 bases in between. CDR1 is SGDLS, CDR2 YYNGEE, per germline. The CDR3 has 15 amino acids. The CDR3 sequence: CASSVELQGREKLFF. CDR3 sequence (DNA): TGTGCCAGCAGCGTAGAGCTGCAGGGAAGGGAAAAACTGTTTTTT.

V usage is TRBV2 and J usage is TRBJ2-5; 7 bases are shared with TRBD1. V trimming: 5 bases; J trimming: 4 bases; junction bases outside the gene matches: 7. Germline lookup yields CDR1 SNHLY and CDR2 FYNNEI. CDR3 length: 14 amino acids. The CDR3 DNA reads TGTGCCAGCAGTAGACAGGGTTGGGGAGAGACCCAGTACTTC. Amino acid sequence: CASSRQGWGETQYF.

This clonotype was counted only a few times. This sequence joins TRBV7-9 and TRBJ1-5; D possibly corresponds to TRBD1 (5 bases). Per germline, CDR1 SEHNR and CDR2 FQNEAQ (reference sequence). This CDR3 has 15 amino acids. V was clipped by 5 bases and J by 0 bases, with 11 bases between them. CDR3 amino acids: CASSAAGASNQPQHF. In DNA, the CDR3 is TGTGCCAGCAGCGCGGCCGGGGCTAGCAATCAGCCCCAGCATTTT.

This chain links TRBV3-1 with TRBJ1-4, with D perhaps TRBD1 (6 bases). Per the germline V gene, CDR1 is LGHDT and CDR2 is YNNKEL (reference sequence). The CDR3 totals 14 residues. The V end was cut by 2 bases, the J end by 4 bases, with 8 bases between. CDR3 nucleotide sequence: TGTGCCAGCAGCCAACGGGACAATAATGAAAAACTGTTTTTT. Encoded protein: CASSQRDNNEKLFF.

The V call is TRBV6-6, the J call TRBJ1-4, with a tentative D call TRBD1 (6 bases). In germline, CDR1 is MNHNY, CDR2 SVGAGI (reference sequence). The ends were cut back, 6 bases at V and 0 bases at J, with 20 bases in the middle. The CDR3 length is 18 residues. CDR3 protein: CASRNRKPGEATNEKLFF. In DNA form, the CDR3 reads TGTGCCAGCAGGAACCGAAAACCAGGGGAAGCAACTAATGAAAAACTGTTTTTT.

As for this clonotype: One end of the junction fails to match germline, which may point to a read error. The rearrangement uses TRBV29-1 and TRBJ2-1, with D unclear. CDR3 length: 13 residues. In germline, CDR1 is SQVTM, CDR2 ANQGSEA. As DNA, the CDR3 is TGCAGCGTTGACCGTAGCTCCTACAATAAGCAGTTCTTC. This sequence encodes CSVDRSSYNKQFF.

The J gene is TRBJ2-3, the V gene TRBV20-1; TRBD2 matches at 7 bases. The CDR3 has 15 residues. Germline assignment: CDR1 DFQATT and CDR2 SNEGSKA (reference sequence). J was trimmed by 4 bases and V by 1 base; bases with no gene match: 8. The CDR3 is CSARVYGGGSDTQYF. The CDR3 bases are TGCAGTGCTAGAGTCTACGGCGGGGGATCAGATACGCAGTATTTT.

The chain links TRBV19 to TRBJ2-5, with TRBD2 identical over 11 bases. The end of the DNA fits TRBJ2-1 better, so the J call may be wrong. Germline CDR1 reads LNHDA; CDR2 reads SQIVND (reference sequence). The CDR3 is 13 residues long. The DNA of the CDR3 is TGTGCCAGTAGGATTAGCGGGAGGGGTGAGCAGTTCTTC. Translating gives CASRISGRGEQFF.

The chain has TRBV7-2 and TRBJ2-5, with no clear D. The J call may be faulty, since TRBJ2-7 better matches the DNA end. Looked up from germline, CDR1 is SGHTA and CDR2 is FQGNSA. This CDR3 has 11 residues. The CDR3 sequence is CASSIIYEQYF. CDR3 bases: TGTGCCAGCAGCATAATCTACGAGCAGTACTTC.

This clonotype was seen only a few times. The chain joins TRBV20-1 to TRBJ2-3; 13 nucleotides line up with TRBD2. Trimming cost V 6 bases and J 5 bases; bases outside gene matches: 5. Germline V gives CDR1 DFQATT, CDR2 SNEGSKA (reference sequence). The CDR3 is made up of 14 amino acids. CDR3 bases: TGCAGTGCCAAACTAGCGGGGGGGCAAGATACGCAGTATTTT. Amino acids: CSAKLAGGQDTQYF.

This chain joins TRBV7-9 and TRBJ2-1; D is unclear. CDR1 is SEHNR and CDR2 is FQNEAQ in the germline V gene (reference sequence). CDR3 length equals 14 residues. Deletions cut 7 bases from V and 3 bases from J, with 13 bases between. Written as DNA, the CDR3 is TGTGCCAGCACCATGACCCGTTACTACAATGAGCAGTTCTTC. Translation: CASTMTRYYNEQFF.

V and J are TRBV20-1 and TRBJ2-3; maybe TRBD2 (5 bases). The V end lost 4 bases, the J end lost 0 bases, and 14 bases lay between the germline ends. Germline loops: CDR1 DFQATT, CDR2 SNEGSKA (reference sequence). This CDR3 has 15 amino acids. CDR3 sequence (DNA): TGCAGTGCTACGTGGACTGCCTATAGCACAGATACGCAGTATTTT. The encoded protein is CSATWTAYSTDTQYF.

Only a few counts were recorded for this clonotype. The chain has TRBV20-1 and TRBJ2-5; TRBD1 matches at 7 bases. The ends lost 3 bases at V and 0 bases at J; junction bases unmatched: 7. Germline V gene sequence: CDR1 DFQATT, CDR2 SNEGSKA (reference sequence). The length of the CDR3 is 15 residues. CDR3 nucleotide sequence: TGCAGTGCTAGTGGGGGACAGCCGTACCAAGAGACCCAGTACTTC. It translates to CSASGGQPYQETQYF.

The chain couples TRBV7-2 to TRBJ2-4; 8 positions agree with TRBD2. The CDR3 has 15 residues. V shed 4 bases, J shed 3 bases, and the junction held 5 bases outside the gene matches. Germline CDR1 SGHTA, CDR2 FQGNSA. CDR3 sequence: CASSSTSVVKNIQYF. The CDR3 DNA reads as TGTGCCAGCAGCTCGACTAGCGTGGTCAAAAACATTCAGTACTTC. The complete variable domain, with remaining parts taken from reference TRBV7-2 and TRBJ2-4, reads GAGVSQSPSNKVTEKGKDVELRCDPISGHTALYWYRQSLGQGLEFLIYFQGNSAPDKSGLPSDRFSAERTGGSVSTLTIQRTQQEDSAVYLCASSSTSVVKNIQYFGAGTRLSVL.

In DNA, the CDR3 is TGTGCCAGCAGTCGTAGCCGGGACAGGGTGCTCGGGGAGCTGTTTTTT. This sequence encodes CASSRSRDRVLGELFF. V gene TRBV6-1 combines with J gene TRBJ2-2; 9 bases fit TRBD1. CDR3 size: 16 residues. Germline V gene data show CDR1 as MNHNS and CDR2 as SASEGT. The J segment lost 7 bases and the V segment lost 5 bases, leaving 11 bases of the junction unmatched.

This clonotype has just a few counts. V is TRBV29-1 and J is TRBJ2-7; D is unresolved. V was shortened by 6 bases and J by 5 bases, with 14 bases between the two germline ends. Germline V gene lookup returns CDR1 SQVTM and CDR2 ANQGSEA. This CDR3 comprises 12 residues. The CDR3: CSVKERADEQYF. As DNA, the CDR3 is TGCAGCGTCAAAGAAAGGGCCGACGAGCAGTACTTC.

This clonotype was observed a few times. The chain carries TRBV7-2 and TRBJ1-2; TRBD1 matches 7 bases. J lost 4 bases, V lost 5 bases, and 10 bases had no gene match. Germline-derived CDR1 and CDR2 are SGHTA and FQGNSA. The CDR3 totals 15 residues. For the CDR3, the DNA is TGTGCCAGCAGCACCCAGTACCGGGACAGCTATGGCTACACCTTC. This codes for CASSTQYRDSYGYTF.

This clonotype was picked up a small number of times. The chain uses TRBV29-1 and TRBJ1-4, with a weak D call TRBD1 (5 bases). Germline V lookup: CDR1 SQVTM, CDR2 ANQGSEA. V gave up 5 bases and J gave up 0 bases, with 22 bases separating them. The CDR3 contains 18 residues. CDR3 region: CSVMNELGTATTNEKLFF. CDR3 bases: TGCAGCGTTATGAATGAATTGGGGACCGCCACAACTAATGAAAAACTGTTTTTT.

The genes are TRBV6-6 and TRBJ1-4; D gene ambiguous. The germline V gene encodes CDR1 MNHNY and CDR2 SVGAGI (reference sequence). This CDR3 region has 15 residues. V was pared by 0 bases and J by 4 bases, with 9 bases between. As DNA, the CDR3 is TGTGCCAGCAGTTACTCGCGGGGTATTAATGAAAAACTGTTTTTT. Its translation is CASSYSRGINEKLFF.

This clonotype was detected only a few times. The chain carries TRBV11-2 and TRBJ1-4, with D possibly being TRBD1 (5 bases). Germline CDR1 and CDR2: SGHAT and FQNNGV. This CDR3 spans 15 amino acids. Trimming took off 5 bases at V and 4 bases at J, with 14 bases between the two ends. Here the CDR3 reads CASSEGWEVNEKLFF. The CDR3 nucleotides read TGTGCCAGCAGCGAGGGGTGGGAGGTTAATGAAAAACTGTTTTTT.

This clonotype has more than one count but fewer than ten. This rearrangement joins TRBV29-1 to TRBJ2-1, with D hard to call. The CDR3 has 16 residues. V lost 1 base and J lost 0, with 13 bases in between. The germline gives CDR1 SQVTM, CDR2 ANQGSEA. CDR3 amino acids: CSVEVAGFFSYNEQFF. CDR3 DNA: TGCAGCGTTGAAGTGGCAGGCTTTTTCTCCTACAATGAGCAGTTCTTC.

The chain uses TRBV4-3 and TRBJ2-1, with D possibly TRBD2 on 6 matching bases. Germline V gives CDR1 LGHNA, CDR2 YSLEER. The CDR3 totals 14 residues. Trimming cost V 0 bases and J 10 bases, with 13 bases left between them. The CDR3 DNA reads TGCGCCAGCAGCCAAGACTTAATGCTAGCGGAGCAGTTCTTC. Protein product: CASSQDLMLAEQFF.

This clonotype has just a few counts. The gene calls are TRBV2 and TRBJ1-4; D is perhaps TRBD1 (6 bases). Germline V CDR1 and CDR2: SNHLY, FYNNEI. The CDR3 covers 15 residues. The V gene lost 1 base and the J gene lost 7 bases, with 13 bases spanning the gap. The chain's CDR3 is CASSEDMGAAEKLFF. CDR3 nucleotide sequence: TGTGCCAGCAGTGAAGATATGGGGGCGGCTGAAAAACTGTTTTTT.

This clonotype was seen only a few times. CDR3 amino acids: CASSFGVSGTEAFF. CDR3 nucleotide sequence: TGCGCCAGCAGCTTCGGGGTATCAGGCACTGAAGCTTTCTTT. The chain carries TRBV5-1 and TRBJ1-1; D is unclear. Trimming took off 2 bases at V and 4 bases at J, with 12 bases between the two ends. The germline CDR1 and CDR2 sequences are SGHRS and YFSETQ. The CDR3 is made up of 14 amino acids. The full variable domain, rest sourced from reference TRBV5-1 and TRBJ1-1, is KAGVTQTPRYLIKTRGQQVTLSCSPISGHRSVSWYQQTPGQGLQFLFEYFSETQRNKGNFPGRFSGRQFSNSRSEMNVSTLELGDSALYLCASSFGVSGTEAFFGQGTRLTVV.

V and J are TRBV12-3 or TRBV12-4 and TRBJ2-5; D might be TRBD2 (7 bases). V was pared by 6 bases and J by 0 bases, with 14 bases between. This CDR3 has 15 residues. CDR3 protein: CASRRGGGYQETQYF. The CDR3 bases are TGTGCCAGCAGACGTGGGGGGGGCTACCAAGAGACCCAGTACTTC.

V is TRBV7-9 and J is TRBJ2-5; D is possibly TRBD2 (6 bases). The DNA end favors TRBJ2-7, so the J call may be wrong. The CDR3 length is 15 residues. Germline V gives CDR1 SEHNR, CDR2 FQNEAQ (reference sequence). CDR3 DNA sequence: TGTGCCAGCAGCTATCCTCCAGCGGGCGGGTACGAGCAGTACTTC. Its translation is CASSYPPAGGYEQYF.

The chain employs TRBV4-2 and TRBJ2-1, with 13 bases aligning to TRBD2. The J call may be wrong; the DNA end is better matched by TRBJ2-7. The CDR3 runs to 17 residues. Germline CDR1 and CDR2: LGHNA and YNFKEQ. CDR3 coding DNA: TGTGCCAGCAGCCCCCAGACTAGCGGGAGGTCCTACAATGAGCAGTACTTC. It translates to CASSPQTSGRSYNEQYF.

This clonotype was seen more than once but under ten times. This rearrangement joins TRBV28 to TRBJ2-7, with 14 bases that match TRBD2. V lost 7 bases to trimming and J lost 4 bases; unmatched junction nucleotides: 6. This CDR3 is built from 15 residues. Germline V gene sequence: CDR1 MDHEN, CDR2 SYDVKM. The CDR3 sequence: CASNLGLAGGYEQYF. The CDR3 DNA sequence: TGTGCCAGCAATCTCGGACTAGCGGGGGGATACGAGCAGTACTTC.

This clonotype was recorded many times. A junction boundary mismatches the germline segment, possibly from a read error. This chain joins TRBV5-1 and TRBJ2-7; 7 bases are a match to TRBD1. Germline V gene lookup returns CDR1 SGHRS and CDR2 YFSETQ. The CDR3 has 14 amino acids. The CDR3, as DNA: TGTGCCAGCAGTCTCGGGGACAGCTCCTACGAGCAGTACTTC. The encoded protein is CASSLGDSSYEQYF.